The present T cell receptor beta chain was sequenced within a study of T-cell reconstitution after alpha-beta-depleted transplantation in children. Study-level findings and limits: Hyperexpanded clones declined; after one year, newly produced T cells mostly supplied diversity. Day-60 TCRbeta diversity that was high in some patients was derived from surviving recipient T cells and thymic progenitors. By about two months after transplant, alpha-beta T cells reportedly arose from several hundred graft clones that had expanded.

Turning to this clonotype: Its matching antigen is unknown.

The CDR3 totals 13 residues. Trimming took 7 bases from V and 10 from J, leaving 19 bases between them. Unique molecular identifiers were built into the TCRbeta library. From the PCR reads, TCRdb called clonotypes with MiXCR, one entry per CDR3 protein. Among a few hundred thousand distinct CDR3 sequences listed, 10% to 15% were seen once. The sequence came from a male patient aged 5 to 17 who had a stem cell transplant for acute myeloid leukemia, so the T cells may come from the graft donor. The chain joins TRBV12-3 or TRBV12-4 to TRBJ2-5, with no clear D. The sequenced sample was PBMCs, mostly from graft donor cells, obtained 360 days after TCRalphabeta/CD19-depleted stem cell transplant. The CDR3 protein is CASTQDPAVGQYF. The CDR3 region has the DNA TGTGCCAGCACCCAGGACCCAGCCGTGGGCCAGTACTTC.